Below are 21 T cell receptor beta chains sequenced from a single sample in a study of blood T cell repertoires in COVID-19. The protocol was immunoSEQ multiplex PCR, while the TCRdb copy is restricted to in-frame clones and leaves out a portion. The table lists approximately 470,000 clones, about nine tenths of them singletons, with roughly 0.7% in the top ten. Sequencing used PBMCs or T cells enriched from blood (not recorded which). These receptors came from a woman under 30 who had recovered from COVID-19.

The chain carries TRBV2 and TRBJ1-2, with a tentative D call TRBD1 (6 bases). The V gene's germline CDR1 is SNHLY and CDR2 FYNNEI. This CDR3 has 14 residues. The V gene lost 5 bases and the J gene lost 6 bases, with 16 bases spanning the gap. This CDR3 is CASSQGKLEDGYTF. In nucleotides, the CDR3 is TGTGCCAGCAGTCAGGGGAAGTTGGAAGATGGCTACACCTTC.

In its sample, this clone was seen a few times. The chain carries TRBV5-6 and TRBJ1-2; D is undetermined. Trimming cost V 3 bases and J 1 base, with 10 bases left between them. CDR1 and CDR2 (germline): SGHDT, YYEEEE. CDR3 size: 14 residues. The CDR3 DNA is TGTGCCAGCAGCTCCCTCGAGGGTAACTATGGCTACACCTTC. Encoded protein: CASSSLEGNYGYTF.

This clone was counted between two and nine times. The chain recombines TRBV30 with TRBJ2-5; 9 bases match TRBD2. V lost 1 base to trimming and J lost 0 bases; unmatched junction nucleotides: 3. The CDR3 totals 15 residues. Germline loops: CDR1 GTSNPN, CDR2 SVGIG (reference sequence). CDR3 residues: CAWSAIAGDQETQYF. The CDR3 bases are TGTGCCTGGAGTGCGATAGCGGGGGACCAAGAGACCCAGTACTTC. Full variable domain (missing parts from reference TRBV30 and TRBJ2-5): SQTIHQWPATLVQPVGSPLSLECTVEGTSNPNLYWYRQAAGRGLQLLFYSVGIGQISSEVPQNLSASRPQDRQFILSSKKLLLSDSGFYLCAWSAIAGDQETQYFGPGTRLLVL.

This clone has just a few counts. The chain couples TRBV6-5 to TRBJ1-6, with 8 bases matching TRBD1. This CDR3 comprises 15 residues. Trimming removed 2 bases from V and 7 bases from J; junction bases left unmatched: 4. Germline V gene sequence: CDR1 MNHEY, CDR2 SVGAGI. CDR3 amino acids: CASSYLGTGNSPLHF. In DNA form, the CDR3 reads TGTGCCAGCAGTTACCTTGGGACAGGAAATTCACCCCTCCACTTT.

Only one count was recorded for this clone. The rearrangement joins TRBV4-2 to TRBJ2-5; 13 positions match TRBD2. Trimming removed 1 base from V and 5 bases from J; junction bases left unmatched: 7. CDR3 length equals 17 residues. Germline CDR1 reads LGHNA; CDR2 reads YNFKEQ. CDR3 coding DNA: TGTGCCAGCAGCCAAGTATTACTAGCGGGGGGGATGGAGACCCAGTACTTC. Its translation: CASSQVLLAGGMETQYF.

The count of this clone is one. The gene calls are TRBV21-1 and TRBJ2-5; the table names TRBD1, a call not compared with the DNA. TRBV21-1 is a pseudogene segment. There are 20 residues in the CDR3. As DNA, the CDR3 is TGTGCCAGCAGCCCCCGATGTGAAAAGGGTGGACAGGGGACGGGGGAGACCCAGTACTTC. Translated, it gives CASSPRCEKGGQGTGETQYF.

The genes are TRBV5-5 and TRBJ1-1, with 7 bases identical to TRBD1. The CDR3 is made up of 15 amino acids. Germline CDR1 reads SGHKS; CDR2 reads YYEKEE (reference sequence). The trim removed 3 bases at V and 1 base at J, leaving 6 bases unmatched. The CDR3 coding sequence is TGTGCCAGCAGCTACTGGACAGGACGGAACACTGAAGCTTTCTTT. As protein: CASSYWTGRNTEAFF.

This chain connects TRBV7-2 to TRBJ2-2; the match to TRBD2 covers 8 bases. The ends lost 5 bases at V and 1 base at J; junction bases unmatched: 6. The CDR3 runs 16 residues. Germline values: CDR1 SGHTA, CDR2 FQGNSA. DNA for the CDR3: TGTGCCAGCAGCATTAGCGGGGAGGGGAACACCGGGGAGCTGTTTTTT. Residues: CASSISGEGNTGELFF. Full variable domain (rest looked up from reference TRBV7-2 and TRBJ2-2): GAGVSQSPSNKVTEKGKDVELRCDPISGHTALYWYRQSLGQGLEFLIYFQGNSAPDKSGLPSDRFSAERTGGSVSTLTIQRTQQEDSAVYLCASSISGEGNTGELFFGEGSRLTVL.

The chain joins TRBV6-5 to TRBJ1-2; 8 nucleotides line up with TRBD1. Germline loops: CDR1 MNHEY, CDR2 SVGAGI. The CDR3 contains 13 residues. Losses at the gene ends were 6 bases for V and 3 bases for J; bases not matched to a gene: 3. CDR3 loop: CASSTGGDYGYTF. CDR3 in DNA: TGTGCCAGCAGCACAGGGGGGGACTATGGCTACACCTTC.

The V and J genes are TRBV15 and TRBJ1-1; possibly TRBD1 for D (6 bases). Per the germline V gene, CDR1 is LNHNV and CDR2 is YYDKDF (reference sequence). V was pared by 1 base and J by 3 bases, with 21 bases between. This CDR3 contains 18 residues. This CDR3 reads CATSRVPWTGEGDTEAFF. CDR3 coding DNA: TGTGCCACCAGCAGAGTCCCTTGGACTGGGGAGGGGGACACTGAAGCTTTCTTT.

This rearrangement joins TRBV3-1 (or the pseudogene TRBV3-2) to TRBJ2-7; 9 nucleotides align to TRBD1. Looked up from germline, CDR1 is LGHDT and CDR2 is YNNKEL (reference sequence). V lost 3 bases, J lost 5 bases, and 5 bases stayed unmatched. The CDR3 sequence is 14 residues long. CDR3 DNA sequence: TGTGCCAGCAGCCATGGGGACAGGGTCCACGAGCAGTACTTC. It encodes CASSHGDRVHEQYF.

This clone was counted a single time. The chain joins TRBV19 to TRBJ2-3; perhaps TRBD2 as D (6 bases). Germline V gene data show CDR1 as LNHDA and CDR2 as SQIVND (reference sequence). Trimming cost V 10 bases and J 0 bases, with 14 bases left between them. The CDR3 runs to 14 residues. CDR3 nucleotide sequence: TGTGCCACCTCCGGGACTCATAGCACAGATACGCAGTATTTT. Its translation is CATSGTHSTDTQYF.

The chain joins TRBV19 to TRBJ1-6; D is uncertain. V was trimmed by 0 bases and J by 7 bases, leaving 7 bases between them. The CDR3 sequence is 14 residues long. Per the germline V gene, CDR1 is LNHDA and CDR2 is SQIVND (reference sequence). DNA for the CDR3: TGTGCCAGTAGTATAGACAGGAAGAATTCACCCCTCCACTTT. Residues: CASSIDRKNSPLHF.

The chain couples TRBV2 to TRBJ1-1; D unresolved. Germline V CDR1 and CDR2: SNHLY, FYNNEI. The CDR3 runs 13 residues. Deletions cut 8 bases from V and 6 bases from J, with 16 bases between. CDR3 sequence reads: CASSGRDKAEAFF. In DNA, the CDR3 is TGTGCCAGCTCGGGGAGGGATAAAGCTGAAGCTTTCTTT.

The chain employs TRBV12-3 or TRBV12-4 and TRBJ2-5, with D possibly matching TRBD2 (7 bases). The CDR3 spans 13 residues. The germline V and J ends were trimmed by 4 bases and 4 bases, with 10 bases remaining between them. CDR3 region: CASSWGGRETQYF. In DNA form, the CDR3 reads TGTGCCAGCAGTTGGGGGGGCCGAGAGACCCAGTACTTC.

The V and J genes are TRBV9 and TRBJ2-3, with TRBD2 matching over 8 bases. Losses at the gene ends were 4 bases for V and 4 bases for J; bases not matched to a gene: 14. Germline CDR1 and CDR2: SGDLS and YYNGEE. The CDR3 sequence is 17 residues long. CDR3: CASSSFGGGPSADTQYF. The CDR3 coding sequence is TGTGCCAGCAGCTCATTCGGGGGGGGCCCCTCGGCAGATACGCAGTATTTT.

CDR3 amino acids: CASRPGQGRGYTF. CDR3 DNA sequence: TGTGCCAGCAGACCCGGACAGGGGCGGGGCTACACCTTC. The V and J genes are TRBV3-1 (or the pseudogene TRBV3-2) and TRBJ1-2, with 9 bases that match TRBD1. Germline assignment: CDR1 LGHDT and CDR2 YNNKEL (reference sequence). V shed 6 bases and J 8 bases; nucleotides not matched to a gene: 7. This CDR3 has 13 amino acids.

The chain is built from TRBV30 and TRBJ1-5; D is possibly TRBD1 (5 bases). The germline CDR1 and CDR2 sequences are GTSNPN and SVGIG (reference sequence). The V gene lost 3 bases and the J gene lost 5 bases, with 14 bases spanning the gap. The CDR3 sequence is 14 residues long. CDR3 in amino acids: CAWSADSLDQPQHF. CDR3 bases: TGTGCCTGGAGCGCTGACAGTTTAGATCAGCCCCAGCATTTT.

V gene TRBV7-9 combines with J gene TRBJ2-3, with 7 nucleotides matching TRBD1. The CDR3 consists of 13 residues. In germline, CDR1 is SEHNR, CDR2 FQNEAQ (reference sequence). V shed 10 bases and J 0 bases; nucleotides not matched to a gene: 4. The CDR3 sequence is CATDRDSTDTQYF. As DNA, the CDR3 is TGTGCCACCGACAGGGATAGCACAGATACGCAGTATTTT.

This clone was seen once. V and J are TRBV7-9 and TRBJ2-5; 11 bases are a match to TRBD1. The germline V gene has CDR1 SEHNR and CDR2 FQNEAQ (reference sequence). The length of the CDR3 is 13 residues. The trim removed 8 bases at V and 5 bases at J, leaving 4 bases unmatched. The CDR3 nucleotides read TGTGCCAGCGGGACAGGGGGAAGGGAGACCCAGTACTTC. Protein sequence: CASGTGGRETQYF. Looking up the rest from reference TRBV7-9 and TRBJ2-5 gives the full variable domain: DTGVSQNPRHKITKRGQNVTFRCDPISEHNRLYWYRQTLGQGPEFLTYFQNEAQLEKSRLLSDRFSAERPKGSFSTLEIQRTEQGDSAMYLCASGTGGRETQYFGPGTRLLVL.

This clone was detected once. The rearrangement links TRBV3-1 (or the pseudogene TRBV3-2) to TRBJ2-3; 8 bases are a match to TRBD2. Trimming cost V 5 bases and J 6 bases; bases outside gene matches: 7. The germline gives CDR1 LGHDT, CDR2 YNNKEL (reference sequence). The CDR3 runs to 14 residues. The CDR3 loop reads CASSSGLATDTQYF. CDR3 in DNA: TGTGCCAGCAGCTCCGGACTAGCAACCGATACGCAGTATTTT.